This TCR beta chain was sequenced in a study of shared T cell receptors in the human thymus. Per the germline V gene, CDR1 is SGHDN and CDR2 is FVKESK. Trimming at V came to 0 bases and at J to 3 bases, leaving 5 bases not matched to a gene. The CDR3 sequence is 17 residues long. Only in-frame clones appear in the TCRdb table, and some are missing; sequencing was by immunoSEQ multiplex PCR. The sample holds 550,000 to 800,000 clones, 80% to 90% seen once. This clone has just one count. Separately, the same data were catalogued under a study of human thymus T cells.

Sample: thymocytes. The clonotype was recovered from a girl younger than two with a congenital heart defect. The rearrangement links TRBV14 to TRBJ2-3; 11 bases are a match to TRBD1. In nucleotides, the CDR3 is TGTGCCAGCAGCCAAGAATCCGGGACAGGGGGTACAGATACGCAGTATTTT. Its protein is CASSQESGTGGTDTQYF.